The sample holds many counts of the clone carrying this T cell receptor (beta chain). Its antigen remains unknown. J gave up 2 bases and V 4 bases, and 12 bases lay outside the gene matches. The CDR3 spans 18 residues. The source of the sample is a study of CD8 T cells in ankylosing spondylitis. Study-level points and caveats: Ankylosing spondylitis blood appeared to carry a characteristic TCR beta motif of roughly eight highly homologous variants. Matched synovial fluid from ankylosing spondylitis patients was reported to be enriched for disease-linked clones. Previous work reported some of these motif variants in the synovial fluid and blood of reactive arthritis.

5'-RACE, quantitative and with molecular barcodes, yielded the TCR beta libraries. MiXCR, run by TCRdb on the 5' RACE reads, gives a single entry per CDR3 protein. In the table there are 130,000 or so distinct CDR3 sequences, around 7% of which are singletons. The rearrangement joins TRBV12-3 or TRBV12-4 to TRBJ2-2; 8 bases fit TRBD2. Sequencing was done on a sample of blood, either unsorted or a sorted T cell fraction (not recorded which). This TCR was sampled from a male donor with ankylosing spondylitis or in good health (not recorded which). CDR3 sequence (DNA): TGTGCCAGCAGTTCCTACCTGACTAGCGCGACAAACACCGGGGAGCTGTTTTTT. Residues: CASSSYLTSATNTGELFF.